The clone carrying this TCR beta chain was recorded many times. The antigen is undetermined. The data are from a study of identical twins. From the 5' RACE reads, TCRdb called clonotypes with MiXCR, one entry per CDR3 protein. Among 450,000 to 650,000 distinct CDR3 sequences, 9.5% to 10% were seen once, and the ten largest hold approximately 3%. Study findings and constraints: Clonotypes of the beta chain that were abundant in cord blood carried fewer insertions (memory repertoires showed none).

CDR3 length: 13 residues. Between the trimmed V and J ends, which lost 6 bases and 4 bases, there was a span of 12 bases. The same data also went into a second study, on yellow fever vaccine responses in identical twins.

Sequencing was carried out using PBMCs. The chain has TRBV12-3 or TRBV12-4 and TRBJ1-2, with D uncertain. This TCR came from a young woman in good health. CDR3 sequence (DNA): TGTGCCAGCAGCCTCGGACGGGTCTATGGCTACACCTTC. It encodes CASSLGRVYGYTF.